This TCR beta chain comes out of a study of T cell responses to AZD1222 COVID-19 vaccine. The study, taken as a whole, reports: Most donors were white British, females outnumbered males, and clonal diversity was possibly underestimated. In all cases, repertoires were sampled only after the peak T cell response. Spike-specific TCRs gained breadth and depth after people received two AZD1222 doses. Only five to seven AZD1222 recipients were seropositive at baseline.

TCRdb's copy holds only in-frame clones and misses some; the assay was immunoSEQ multiplex PCR. The sample includes under 40,000 clones, approximately 80% of them seen just once. On this clone itself: Antigen: not known.

From germline, CDR1 is SGHAT and CDR2 FQNNGV. The V and J ends lost 0 bases and 6 bases respectively, with 9 bases between them. This CDR3 is built from 13 residues. This sequence joins TRBV11-2 and TRBJ2-7, with D unclear. The sequencing here drew on peripheral blood, taken 28 days after the second AZD1222 dose. This sequence was found in an adult who received the AZD1222 COVID-19 vaccine. In DNA form, the CDR3 reads TGTGCCAGCAGCTTAGATTGGGCAGCCGAGCAGTACTTC. This encodes CASSLDWAAEQYF.